The present TCR beta chain was sequenced within a study of blood T cells in healthy people across ages. Combining a sample-barcoded 5' primer with a J-beta primer mix, a second PCR ran for about 6 to 11 cycles. Tags on each cDNA molecule came from a template-switch adaptor with 12 random nucleotides. Every individual sample yielded 2.5 million or more paired-end reads (each containing CDR3). MiXCR, applied by TCRdb to the 5' RACE reads, yields one record per CDR3 protein. Seen here are about 1.8 million distinct CDR3 sequences, roughly 50% observed once, and the top ten hold around 2.1%. Whole-study findings and limits: Diversity was higher, and naive CD4+ cells more numerous, in long-lived donors than in aged donors. Unsorted PBMC material precluded a definitive naive versus antigen-experienced comparison.

This clonotype was counted between two and nine times. Its antigen is unknown. The CDR3 has 14 residues. V was clipped by 0 bases and J by 8 bases, with 15 bases between them. CDR1 SQVTM and CDR2 ANQGSEA come from the germline V gene. Sequenced input: blood. This chain connects TRBV29-1 to TRBJ2-3; a weak D match, TRBD2 (6 bases). The sequence came from a woman in her thirties or forties in good health. For the CDR3, the DNA is TGCAGCGTTGAAGATCGGGGGTTCCTAGGTACGCAGTATTTT. Its translation is CSVEDRGFLGTQYF.